These T cell receptor beta chains were read from a single sample in a study of blood T cell repertoires in COVID-19. Profiling relied on immunoSEQ multiplex PCR, and the TCRdb table lists in-frame clones only, not all of them. This repertoire shows roughly 150,000 clones, under 90% found once; its top ten account for approximately 1.6%. Sequencing was performed on PBMCs or T cells enriched from blood (not recorded which). The receptor source for this set is a woman under 30 who had been exposed to COVID-19. Each CDR3 is given with its conserved first and last residue. A D gene is named only where the DNA matches it firmly. Some rows mark clone size as missing; the rest say once, few, many or name a class of expanded clone.

V gene	D gene	clone size	CDR3 length	J gene	CDR3 protein	CDR3 DNA
TRBV7-9	.	.	16	TRBJ2-7	CASSSTSLSAPGEQYF	TGTGCCAGCAGCTCTACGTCCCTGAGTGCTCCGGGGGAGCAGTACTTC
TRBV6-1	.	.	17	TRBJ2-7	CASSGLVFFGTDYEQYF	TGTGCCAGCAGTGGGTTGGTCTTTTTCGGGACTGATTACGAGCAGTACTTC
TRBV14	TRBD2	.	18	TRBJ2-1	CASSQDRLALFSYNEQFF	TGTGCCAGCAGCCAAGATCGACTAGCTCTATTCTCCTACAATGAGCAGTTCTTC
TRBV4-2	.	.	14	TRBJ1-5	CASSQVQGSQPQHF	TGTGCCAGCAGCCAAGTGCAGGGGAGTCAGCCCCAGCATTTT
TRBV24-1	TRBD2	.	14	TRBJ2-3	CATSSGASTDTQYF	TGTGCCACCAGTAGCGGGGCTAGCACAGATACGCAGTATTTT
TRBV28	TRBD1	.	14	TRBJ1-5	CASSPGGSNQPQHF	TGTGCCAGCAGTCCAGGGGGTAGCAATCAGCCCCAGCATTTT
TRBV6-2/TRBV6-3	.	medium-sized	15	TRBJ1-2	CASSYAPRANYGYTF	TGTGCCAGCAGTTACGCGCCCAGGGCGAACTATGGCTACACCTTC
TRBV10-1	TRBD1	.	13	TRBJ2-3	CASSQGVGDTKYF	TGCGCCAGCAGCCAGGGGGTCGGGGATACGAAGTATTTT
TRBV20-1	.	.	12	TRBJ1-5	CSASRSNQPQHF	TGCAGTGCTAGTCGTAGCAATCAGCCCCAGCATTTT
TRBV3-1/TRBV3-2	.	.	12	TRBJ2-5	CASSQDRKTQYF	TGTGCCAGCAGCCAAGACAGGAAGACCCAGTACTTC
TRBV5-1	.	.	13	TRBJ1-1	CASSSSENTEAFF	TGCGCCAGCAGCTCGAGTGAGAACACTGAAGCTTTCTTT
TRBV10-2	.	.	14	TRBJ1-1	CASSDHGVGTEAFF	TGCGCCAGCAGTGATCACGGAGTGGGCACTGAAGCTTTCTTT
TRBV5-1	.	.	15	TRBJ2-5	CASSLAVGQQETQYF	TGCGCCAGCAGCTTGGCCGTAGGACAGCAAGAGACCCAGTACTTC
TRBV19	.	once	12	TRBJ1-1	CASRGGSSEAFF	TGTGCCAGTAGAGGGGGAAGCAGTGAAGCTTTCTTT
TRBV19	TRBD2	few	16	TRBJ2-7	CASSIRASGRAYEQYF	TGTGCCAGTAGTATTCGGGCCAGCGGGAGGGCCTACGAGCAGTACTTC
TRBV7-9	.	.	16	TRBJ1-3	CASSLLGALGGNTIYF	TGTGCCAGCAGCTTATTGGGGGCTCTTGGGGGAAACACCATATATTTT
TRBV6-5	TRBD1	.	15	TRBJ1-6	CASRTPGTGGSPLHF	TGTGCCAGCAGGACACCCGGGACAGGGGGCTCACCCCTCCACTTT
TRBV4-2	.	.	14	TRBJ1-2	CASSQEATPYGYTF	TGTGCCAGCAGCCAAGAGGCCACGCCCTATGGCTACACCTTC
TRBV7-9	.	.	14	TRBJ2-1	CASSVRDSNNEQFF	TGTGCCAGCAGTGTCCGGGACTCGAACAATGAGCAGTTCTTC
TRBV2	TRBD2	.	14	TRBJ2-5	CASIFLAGAETQYF	TGTGCCAGCATATTCCTAGCGGGAGCTGAGACCCAGTACTTC
TRBV7-3	TRBD2	.	16	TRBJ2-2	CASSLMGGRGAGELFF	TGTGCCAGCAGCTTAATGGGCGGGAGGGGAGCCGGGGAGCTGTTTTTT
TRBV7-8	TRBD2	.	16	TRBJ2-5	CASSLSGTTWGETQYF	TGTGCCAGCTCGCTTAGCGGGACAACCTGGGGAGAGACCCAGTACTTC
TRBV11-2	TRBD2	.	13	TRBJ2-7	CASSRGEFYEQYF	TGTGCCAGCAGCCGGGGGGAGTTCTACGAGCAGTACTTC
TRBV3-1/TRBV3-2	TRBD1	.	17	TRBJ1-2	CASSHPLSRTGGRGYTF	TGTGCCAGCAGCCACCCTCTCTCTCGGACAGGGGGCCGTGGCTACACCTTC
TRBV25-1	.	.	16	TRBJ2-3	CASSEPLTASTDTQYF	TGTGCCAGCAGTGAACCCCTGACAGCTAGCACAGATACGCAGTATTTT